This T cell receptor (beta chain) stems from a study of blood T cell repertoires in COVID-19. Study-level information: Both acute and convalescent COVID-19 samples were obtained from the United States, Italy and Spain.

CDR1 and CDR2 (germline): ENHRY, SYGVKD. The CDR3 is made up of 16 amino acids. Trimming removed 0 bases from V and 8 bases from J, with 14 bases in between. TCRdb keeps only in-frame clones here, not all; method: immunoSEQ multiplex PCR. The repertoire includes roughly 140,000 clones, around 84% of them detected once, and 5.5% to 7.5% sits in the top ten. V is TRBV10-3 and J is TRBJ1-6; D might be TRBD1 (6 bases). This sequence was found in a woman in her forties or fifties who had been exposed to COVID-19. The sequencing input was PBMCs or T cells enriched from blood (not recorded which). CDR3 sequence (DNA): TGTGCCATCAGTGAGTCGGATCGACAGGCTGATTCACCCCTCCACTTT. Translation gives CAISESDRQADSPLHF.